Listed below are T cell receptor beta chains from one sample, sequenced in a study of blood T cell repertoires in COVID-19. Some clones are missing from TCRdb's copy, which holds only in-frame ones; the method was immunoSEQ multiplex PCR. The repertoire includes over 85,000 clones, 85% to 90% of them detected once, and roughly 7.4% sits in the top ten. The specimen was peripheral blood. All receptors come from a woman in her 70s with acute or convalescent COVID-19. Both conserved end residues are trimmed from each CDR3. Each record gives: D gene, J gene, V gene, CDR3 protein. D genes are given only for firm matches.

D: NA
J: TRBJ1-2
V: TRBV18
CDR3: ASSLEGRNYGYT

D: TRBD2
J: TRBJ2-1
V: TRBV27
CDR3: AAALAGLYNEQF

D: NA
J: TRBJ1-1
V: TRBV6-4
CDR3: ASIVWRYGTEAF

D: TRBD2
J: TRBJ2-1
V: TRBV30
CDR3: AWSMGLAGNNEQF

D: NA
J: TRBJ2-1
V: TRBV7-2
CDR3: ASSSLSSATEQF

D: TRBD1
J: TRBJ2-5
V: TRBV29-1
CDR3: SVRKDRGQETQY

D: TRBD1
J: TRBJ1-6
V: TRBV18
CDR3: ASSPRTGENSPLH

D: TRBD1
J: TRBJ1-4
V: TRBV11-1
CDR3: ASSPRTGTGEKLF

D: TRBD1
J: TRBJ1-6
V: TRBV11-2
CDR3: ASSLDRTGANSPLH

D: TRBD2
J: TRBJ2-1
V: TRBV2
CDR3: ASTQGLAGLKKSYNEQF

D: NA
J: TRBJ2-5
V: TRBV5-6
CDR3: ASSFGVLAETQY

D: TRBD2
J: TRBJ2-2
V: TRBV20-1
CDR3: SASRGLAGGAGELF

D: TRBD2
J: TRBJ2-7
V: TRBV7-3
CDR3: ASSSREGYEQY

D: TRBD2
J: TRBJ2-3
V: TRBV11-1
CDR3: ASSLDGGGVLNTQY

D: TRBD2
J: TRBJ2-1
V: TRBV7-8
CDR3: ASSFGGDSYNEQF

D: TRBD1
J: TRBJ1-2
V: TRBV5-1
CDR3: ASSPDRVQDYGYT

D: TRBD1
J: TRBJ1-1
V: TRBV5-1
CDR3: ASSLDSLGQSEAF

D: NA
J: TRBJ1-1
V: TRBV3-1/TRBV3-2
CDR3: ASSQSGAGNTEAF

D: TRBD1
J: TRBJ1-3
V: TRBV5-3
CDR3: ARSSEGGQSPSGNTIY

D: TRBD1
J: TRBJ2-5
V: TRBV19
CDR3: ASSTFRGGRGQRETQY

D: NA
J: TRBJ1-3
V: TRBV27
CDR3: ASSVTRKAGNTIY

D: TRBD2
J: TRBJ2-1
V: TRBV19
CDR3: ASTAVVAGGPEF

D: NA
J: TRBJ2-3
V: TRBV9
CDR3: ASSVAAVRTDTQY

D: NA
J: TRBJ2-1
V: TRBV7-9
CDR3: ASSRPSFYEQF

D: NA
J: TRBJ2-5
V: TRBV4-2
CDR3: ASSREEGETQY

D: TRBD1
J: TRBJ1-1
V: TRBV6-5
CDR3: AHSRDRGYTEAF

D: NA
J: TRBJ2-7
V: TRBV9
CDR3: ASSVFETSSFGQY

D: NA
J: TRBJ2-7
V: TRBV27
CDR3: ASSYTANRGYEQY

D: NA
J: TRBJ2-1
V: TRBV29-1
CDR3: SVPSERTYNEQF

D: TRBD2
J: TRBJ2-2
V: TRBV2
CDR3: ASSEALRFSGRSRNGELF

D: NA
J: TRBJ1-3
V: TRBV10-3
CDR3: AISDGQNSGNTIY

D: TRBD1
J: TRBJ2-5
V: TRBV5-1
CDR3: ASSATGEETQY

D: NA
J: TRBJ1-5
V: TRBV6-5
CDR3: ATSSKGPNQPQH

D: TRBD2
J: TRBJ2-7
V: TRBV3-1/TRBV3-2
CDR3: ASSQSSSGSVEQY

D: NA
J: TRBJ1-5
V: TRBV19
CDR3: ASSQSSARQPQH